Described below is a single T cell receptor beta chain sequence and its context. This entry comes from a study of shared T cell receptors in the human thymus. Sequencing used immunoSEQ multiplex PCR; TCRdb keeps in-frame clones, though not all of them. The top ten clones hold 0.0094% of a sample with 500,000 to 850,000 clones, approximately 87% of them seen once. In germline, CDR1 is MRHNA, CDR2 SNTAGT. Germline trimming cut 3 bases from V and 0 bases from J; bases unmatched to any gene: 8. The CDR3 has 18 residues. The same sample was also studied in work on human thymus T cells. As that report states: Apparent skewing of V and J gene usage characterized both thymic and blood repertoires.

The rearrangement joins TRBV6-4 to TRBJ2-3, with TRBD2 matching over 11 bases. This TCR was sampled from a boy in the first two years of life with a congenital heart defect. Sequencing was carried out using thymocytes. DNA for the CDR3: TGTGCCAGCAGTGAAGGTAGCGGGAGGGCCGCTAGCACAGATACGCAGTATTTT. Its protein is CASSEGSGRAASTDTQYF.